Shown below are 32 T cell receptor beta chains from a single sample sequenced in a study of blood T cell repertoires in COVID-19. Profiled with immunoSEQ multiplex PCR; TCRdb holds only in-frame clones, not every one. Of approximately 230,000 clones in the sample, 86% were seen once. The specimen sequenced was peripheral blood. These receptor sequences come from a man younger than 45 who had recovered from COVID-19.

This clone was detected once. The sample contains more than one DNA sequence encoding this CDR3. The chain recombines TRBV3-1 (or the pseudogene TRBV3-2) with TRBJ2-5; 7 positions match TRBD1. From germline, CDR1 is LGHDT and CDR2 YNNKEL (reference sequence). V lost 1 base and J lost 1; bases outside the gene matches: 0. This CDR3 spans 14 amino acids. Here the CDR3 reads CASSQGQGQETQYF. CDR3 DNA sequence: TGTGCCAGCAGCCAAGGACAGGGCCAAGAGACCCAGTACTTC.

The chain combines TRBV5-1 with TRBJ2-5; weak D call: TRBD2 (5 bases). The CDR3 has 14 residues. Germline values: CDR1 SGHRS, CDR2 YFSETQ. V dropped 4 bases and J dropped 2 bases, with 12 bases sitting between them. The CDR3, as DNA: TGCGCCAGCAGCCTTGGACTGCCGCAAGAGACCCAGTACTTC. Translating gives CASSLGLPQETQYF.

Points on this clone: The sample carries other DNA sequences with the same CDR3. This chain joins TRBV6-5 and TRBJ1-1; D gene unclear. V dropped 8 bases and J dropped 3 bases, with 10 bases sitting between them. Looked up from germline, CDR1 is MNHEY and CDR2 is SVGAGI. CDR3 length equals 12 residues. This CDR3 is CASGYRDTEAFF. CDR3 nucleotide sequence: TGTGCCAGCGGATACCGGGACACTGAAGCTTTCTTT.

The chain recombines TRBV19 with TRBJ2-7, with D possibly matching TRBD1 (5 bases). Looked up from germline, CDR1 is LNHDA and CDR2 is SQIVND (reference sequence). V lost 8 bases and J 2 bases, leaving 16 bases between the germline ends. The CDR3 runs to 14 residues. The CDR3 loop reads CASQPRDSPYEQYF. CDR3 in DNA: TGTGCCAGTCAACCCAGGGATTCCCCCTACGAGCAGTACTTC.

The genes are TRBV24-1 and TRBJ2-3; 7 bases match TRBD1. Germline CDR1 reads KGHDR; CDR2 reads SFDVKD. The CDR3 runs to 14 residues. Trimming removed 3 bases from V and 4 bases from J; junction bases left unmatched: 3. The CDR3 here is CATSDPQGADTQYF. CDR3 nucleotides: TGTGCCACCAGTGATCCCCAGGGGGCAGATACGCAGTATTTT.

V and J are TRBV29-1 and TRBJ2-1; 8 bases are shared with TRBD2. Germline CDR1 SQVTM, CDR2 ANQGSEA. CDR3 length: 14 amino acids. The V and J ends lost 2 bases and 4 bases, in that order; junction bases with no gene match: 4. CDR3 protein: CSVEITGGYNEQFF. CDR3 coding DNA: TGCAGCGTTGAAATCACGGGGGGGTACAATGAGCAGTTCTTC.

This chain connects TRBV12-3 or TRBV12-4 to TRBJ2-7, with D possibly matching TRBD1 (5 bases). The CDR3 runs 13 residues. Trimming shortened V by 6 bases and J by 5 bases, and 14 bases separated the two germline ends. DNA for the CDR3: TGTGCCAGCAGACCCCCGACAGAGCACGAGCAGTACTTC. This encodes CASRPPTEHEQYF.

V and J are TRBV2 and TRBJ2-3; 8 positions agree with TRBD1. V lost 6 bases and J lost 5; bases outside the gene matches: 10. Germline lookup yields CDR1 SNHLY and CDR2 FYNNEI. The CDR3 has 15 residues. In nucleotides, the CDR3 is TGTGCCAGCAGAGTACAGGGGGTTGGTGGAGATACGCAGTATTTT. Its translation is CASRVQGVGGDTQYF.

The gene calls are TRBV9 and TRBJ2-2; D unresolved. The V end was cut by 7 bases, the J end by 1 base, with 14 bases between. Germline V gene data show CDR1 as SGDLS and CDR2 as YYNGEE. The CDR3 is 15 residues long. CDR3 loop: CASGGWLMNTGELFF. DNA for the CDR3: TGTGCCAGCGGCGGTTGGCTGATGAACACCGGGGAGCTGTTTTTT.

The V call is TRBV11-2, the J call TRBJ2-5; 10 bases align to TRBD1. Germline V lookup: CDR1 SGHAT, CDR2 FQNNGV. The CDR3 has 14 amino acids. The trim removed 5 bases at V and 5 bases at J, leaving 5 bases unmatched. CDR3 in amino acids: CASSKTGGRETQYF. The CDR3 region has the DNA TGTGCCAGCAGCAAGACAGGGGGCCGGGAGACCCAGTACTTC.

The gene calls are TRBV10-3 and TRBJ2-7; 10 positions match TRBD1. CDR1 is ENHRY and CDR2 is SYGVKD in the germline V gene. The CDR3 loop spans 14 amino acids. V was clipped by 3 bases and J by 7 bases; unmatched bases: 6. The CDR3 spells CAISDGTGVREQYF. DNA of the CDR3: TGTGCCATCAGTGACGGGACAGGGGTCCGGGAGCAGTACTTC.

The rearrangement joins TRBV24-1 to TRBJ2-3, with D tentatively TRBD2 (5 bases). The germline CDR1 and CDR2 sequences are KGHDR and SFDVKD. The CDR3 extends over 15 amino acids. V lost 9 bases and J 0 bases, leaving 15 bases between the germline ends. The CDR3 coding sequence is TGTGCCACCGCCATCTCGCGGAGGAGCACAGATACGCAGTATTTT. It specifies CATAISRRSTDTQYF.

The V and J genes are TRBV19 and TRBJ2-2, with 9 bases aligning to TRBD1. Germline V gives CDR1 LNHDA, CDR2 SQIVND (reference sequence). V lost 5 bases to trimming and J lost 3 bases; unmatched junction nucleotides: 1. CDR3 length: 14 amino acids. The CDR3 nucleotides are TGTGCCAGTAGTCGGGACAGGGACACCGGGGAGCTGTTTTTT. Translating it yields CASSRDRDTGELFF.

The chain is built from TRBV6-5 and TRBJ1-1; no definite D call. CDR1 MNHEY and CDR2 SVGAGI come from the germline V gene. V dropped 6 bases and J dropped 8 bases, with 10 bases sitting between them. This CDR3 is built from 11 residues. This CDR3 is CASRSWAEAFF. In DNA, the CDR3 is TGTGCCAGCAGGTCCTGGGCAGAAGCTTTCTTT.

The V gene is TRBV27, the J gene TRBJ1-4; a weak D match, TRBD1 (6 bases). Between the trimmed V and J ends, which lost 3 bases and 8 bases, there was a span of 13 bases. CDR3 length equals 14 residues. The germline gives CDR1 MNHEY, CDR2 SMNVEV (reference sequence). CDR3 protein: CASSFSGGWEKLFF. The CDR3 region has the DNA TGTGCCAGCAGTTTTAGCGGGGGCTGGGAAAAACTGTTTTTT.

The chain is built from TRBV7-2 and TRBJ2-2; 9 positions agree with TRBD2. J lost 1 base, V lost 3 bases, and 3 bases had no gene match. Germline values: CDR1 SGHTA, CDR2 FQGNSA. The CDR3 is made up of 16 amino acids. CDR3 protein: CASSLLAGKNTGELFF. For the CDR3, the DNA is TGTGCCAGCAGCTTGCTAGCGGGGAAGAACACCGGGGAGCTGTTTTTT.

This clone occurred once. The chain uses TRBV24-1 and TRBJ1-5; D not resolved. The germline V gene has CDR1 KGHDR and CDR2 SFDVKD. V was pared by 9 bases and J by 7 bases, with 15 bases between. The CDR3 length is 13 residues. The CDR3 nucleotides are TGTGCCACCCAAGGCGGTCTAGGACAGCCCCAGCATTTT. This sequence encodes CATQGGLGQPQHF.

CDR3 in DNA: TGCGCCAGCAGCCCTCATGTAGGGAGGGCCCGGGCCGGGGAGCTGTTTTTT. It translates to CASSPHVGRARAGELFF. This chain connects TRBV5-1 to TRBJ2-2; TRBD2 matches 7 bases. CDR1 and CDR2 from the germline V gene are SGHRS and YFSETQ. This CDR3 is built from 17 residues. The J segment lost 6 bases and the V segment lost 4 bases, leaving 15 bases of the junction unmatched.

The chain couples TRBV5-6 to TRBJ1-1, with 9 bases identical to TRBD1. This CDR3 has 15 residues. The V gene end was trimmed by 5 bases and the J gene end by 7 bases; junction bases not matched to a gene: 12. The V gene's germline CDR1 is SGHDT and CDR2 YYEEEE. CDR3 DNA: TGTGCCAGCAGATCCGGGACAGGGTTTTATGGTGAAGCTTTCTTT. It translates to CASRSGTGFYGEAFF.

The chain uses TRBV4-2 and TRBJ2-5, with a weak D call TRBD1 (6 bases). The germline V gene has CDR1 LGHNA and CDR2 YNFKEQ. CDR3 size: 15 residues. V was trimmed by 0 bases and J by 2 bases, leaving 10 bases between them. In nucleotides, the CDR3 is TGTGCCAGCAGCCAAGATCCCGACAGGCAAGAGACCCAGTACTTC. It codes for CASSQDPDRQETQYF.

The chain couples TRBV18 to TRBJ1-1, with 8 bases that match TRBD1. The germline V gene has CDR1 KGHSH and CDR2 LQKENI. V lost 4 bases and J lost 11; bases outside the gene matches: 6. This CDR3 has 12 amino acids. The CDR3 protein is CASSRGQGEAFF. For the CDR3, the DNA is TGTGCCAGCTCACGTGGACAGGGTGAGGCTTTCTTT.

V and J are TRBV11-2 and TRBJ2-3, with 12 bases lining up with TRBD2. Germline values: CDR1 SGHAT, CDR2 FQNNGV. The ends lost 5 bases at V and 4 bases at J; junction bases unmatched: 16. The CDR3 spans 19 residues. Here the CDR3 DNA reads TGTGCCAGCAGCCCAAGACTAGCGGGGGTAATGCGGCCAGCAGATACGCAGTATTTT. It codes for CASSPRLAGVMRPADTQYF.

The chain joins TRBV7-2 to TRBJ2-1, with a tentative D call TRBD2 (5 bases). The V gene's germline CDR1 is SGHTA and CDR2 FQGNSA. V lost 2 bases, J lost 15 bases, and 17 bases lay in between. The CDR3 loop spans 13 amino acids. The CDR3 DNA sequence: TGTGCCAGCAGCTTAACTAGGGAGCCATATGGGTTCTTC. Residues: CASSLTREPYGFF.

The J gene is TRBJ2-5, the V gene TRBV19; TRBD1 matches at 7 bases. Losses at the gene ends were 6 bases for V and 2 bases for J; bases not matched to a gene: 3. CDR1 and CDR2 from the germline V gene are LNHDA and SQIVND (reference sequence). This CDR3 is 13 amino acids long. The CDR3 coding sequence is TGTGCCAGTAGACGACAGGGACAAGAGACCCAGTACTTC. Its protein product is CASRRQGQETQYF.

The chain couples TRBV11-3 to TRBJ2-7; a weak D match, TRBD2 (6 bases). The CDR3 runs 14 residues. Looked up from germline, CDR1 is SGHNT and CDR2 is YENEEA. V gave up 3 bases and J gave up 5 bases, with 14 bases separating them. The CDR3 region is CASSLGYGGNEQYF. DNA of the CDR3: TGTGCCAGCAGCTTGGGATATGGAGGGAACGAGCAGTACTTC.

This clone was seen a single time. V usage is TRBV5-1 and J usage is TRBJ2-5; maybe TRBD1 (5 bases). Trimming took 5 bases from V and 3 from J, leaving 11 bases between them. This CDR3 region has 13 residues. The germline V gene encodes CDR1 SGHRS and CDR2 YFSETQ. CDR3 region: CASRPTVEETQYF. CDR3 nucleotide sequence: TGCGCCAGCAGGCCGACAGTAGAAGAGACCCAGTACTTC.

The chain recombines TRBV15 with TRBJ1-2; D is perhaps TRBD1 (6 bases). V dropped 0 bases and J dropped 1 base, with 15 bases sitting between them. Germline V gene lookup returns CDR1 LNHNV and CDR2 YYDKDF (reference sequence). The CDR3 is 17 residues long. The CDR3 DNA is TGTGCCACCAGCAGAGATCTACAGGGCCGGTATAACTATGGCTACACCTTC. Protein: CATSRDLQGRYNYGYTF.

The chain employs TRBV5-1 and TRBJ2-5; 8 bases map to TRBD2. The CDR3 has 15 amino acids. Germline CDR1 is SGHRS and CDR2 is YFSETQ. Losses at the gene ends were 4 bases for V and 5 bases for J; bases not matched to a gene: 10. The CDR3 DNA is TGCGCCAGCAGCCCAGGAAGCGGGGGTCGGGAGACCCAGTACTTC. This gives the protein CASSPGSGGRETQYF.

The V call is TRBV6-2 or TRBV6-3, the J call TRBJ1-1; no clear D. The V end lost 2 bases, the J end lost 4 bases, and 17 bases lay between the germline ends. Germline CDR1 reads MNHEY; CDR2 reads SVGEGT. CDR3 length equals 16 residues. The CDR3, as DNA: TGTGCCAGCAGTTACATACCCGACATCTATATCACTGAAGCTTTCTTT. Encoded protein: CASSYIPDIYITEAFF.

This clone occurred a few times. CDR3 amino acids: CAISDPAGGRETQYF. CDR3 nucleotide sequence: TGTGCCATCAGTGACCCCGCGGGGGGGCGGGAGACCCAGTACTTC. This chain uses TRBV10-3 with TRBJ2-5; TRBD2 agrees at 9 bases. Looked up from germline, CDR1 is ENHRY and CDR2 is SYGVKD. The length of the CDR3 is 15 residues. J lost 5 bases, V lost 3 bases, and 7 bases had no gene match.

V gene TRBV19 combines with J gene TRBJ2-4, with 7 bases aligning to TRBD2. CDR1 and CDR2 from the germline V gene are LNHDA and SQIVND (reference sequence). Germline trimming cut 7 bases from V and 1 base from J; bases unmatched to any gene: 10. The CDR3 totals 16 residues. The CDR3 sequence: CASTPGGVRAKNIQYF. The CDR3 DNA reads as TGTGCCAGTACCCCTGGGGGGGTCAGGGCCAAAAACATTCAGTACTTC.

With regard to this clone: The sample contains more than one DNA sequence encoding this CDR3. The V call is TRBV10-1, the J call TRBJ1-2; a weak D match, TRBD1 (6 bases). This CDR3 region has 15 residues. Germline V gives CDR1 WNHNN, CDR2 SYGVQD (reference sequence). V was shortened by 5 bases and J by 6 bases, with 19 bases between the two germline ends. The CDR3 loop is CASSPHRTARDGYTF. In DNA form, the CDR3 reads TGCGCCAGCAGTCCACACAGGACAGCCCGGGATGGCTACACCTTC.